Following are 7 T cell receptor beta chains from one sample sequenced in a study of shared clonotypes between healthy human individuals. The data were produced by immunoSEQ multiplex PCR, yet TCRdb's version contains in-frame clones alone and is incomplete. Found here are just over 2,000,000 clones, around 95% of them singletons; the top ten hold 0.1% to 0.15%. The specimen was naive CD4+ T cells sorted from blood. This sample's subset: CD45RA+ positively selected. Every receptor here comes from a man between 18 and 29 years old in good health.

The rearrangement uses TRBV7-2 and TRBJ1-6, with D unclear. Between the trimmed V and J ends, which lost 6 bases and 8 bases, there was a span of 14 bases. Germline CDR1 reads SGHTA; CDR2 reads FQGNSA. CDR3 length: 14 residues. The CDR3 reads CASSRWATYSPLHF. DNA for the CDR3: TGTGCCAGCAGTCGGTGGGCTACTTATTCACCCCTCCACTTT.

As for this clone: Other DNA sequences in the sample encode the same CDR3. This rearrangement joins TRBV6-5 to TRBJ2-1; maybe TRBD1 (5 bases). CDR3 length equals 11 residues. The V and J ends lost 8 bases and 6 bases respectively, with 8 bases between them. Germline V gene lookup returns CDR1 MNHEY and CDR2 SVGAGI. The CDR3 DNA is TGTGCCAGCCGCCAGGGCAATGAGCAGTTCTTC. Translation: CASRQGNEQFF.

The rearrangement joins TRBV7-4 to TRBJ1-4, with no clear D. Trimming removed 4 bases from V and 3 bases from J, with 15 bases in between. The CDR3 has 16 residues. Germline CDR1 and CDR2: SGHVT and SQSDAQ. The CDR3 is CASSSTPHDANEKLFF. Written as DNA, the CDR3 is TGTGCCAGCAGCTCGACCCCCCATGATGCTAATGAAAAACTGTTTTTT.

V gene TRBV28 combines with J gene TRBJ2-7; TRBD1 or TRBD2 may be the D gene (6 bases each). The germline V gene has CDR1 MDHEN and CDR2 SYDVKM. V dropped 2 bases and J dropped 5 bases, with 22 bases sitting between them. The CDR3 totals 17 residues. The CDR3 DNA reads TGTGCCAGCAGTTTACCCTCGGGAGCAGGGGCCCAAGACGAGCAGTACTTC. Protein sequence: CASSLPSGAGAQDEQYF. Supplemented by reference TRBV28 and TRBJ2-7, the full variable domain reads DVKVTQSSRYLVKRTGEKVFLECVQDMDHENMFWYRQDPGLGLRLIYFSYDVKMKEKGDIPEGYSVSREKKERFSLILESASTNQTSMYLCASSLPSGAGAQDEQYFGPGTRLTVT.

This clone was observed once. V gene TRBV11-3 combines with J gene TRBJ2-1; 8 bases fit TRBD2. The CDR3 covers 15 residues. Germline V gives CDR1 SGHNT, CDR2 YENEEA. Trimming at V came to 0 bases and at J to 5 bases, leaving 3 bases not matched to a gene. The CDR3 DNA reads TGTGCCAGCAGCTTAGATAGCGGGATCAACAATGAGCAGTTCTTC. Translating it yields CASSLDSGINNEQFF.

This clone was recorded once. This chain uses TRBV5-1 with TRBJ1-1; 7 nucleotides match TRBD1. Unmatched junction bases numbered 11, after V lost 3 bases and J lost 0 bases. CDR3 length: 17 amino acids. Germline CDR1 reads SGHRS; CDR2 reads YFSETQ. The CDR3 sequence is CASSSPTGAGLNTEAFF. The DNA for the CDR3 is TGCGCCAGCAGCTCTCCTACAGGGGCCGGATTGAACACTGAAGCTTTCTTT.

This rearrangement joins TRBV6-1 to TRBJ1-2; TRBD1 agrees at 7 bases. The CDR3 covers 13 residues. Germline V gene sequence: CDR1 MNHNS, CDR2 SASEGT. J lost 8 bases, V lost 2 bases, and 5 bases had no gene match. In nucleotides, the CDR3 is TGTGCCAGCAGTGAACGGACAGGACGAGGCTACACCTTC. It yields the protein CASSERTGRGYTF.